Ten or more counts support the clone carrying this T cell receptor (beta chain). This sample was included in a study of Graves' ophthalmopathy and Graves' hyperthyroidism. TCR beta CDR3 regions were amplified from RNA transcripts. HTBI primers served in a first-round RT-PCR, which a second-round multiplex PCR followed. TCRdb called the multiplex PCR reads again in MiXCR, with one record for every CDR3 protein. The table lists 1 million to 1.3 million distinct CDR3 sequences, about 35% of them singletons. The material sequenced was peripheral blood or thyroid tissue (not recorded which). The source is an adult man with Graves' hyperthyroidism.

CDR3 in amino acids: CSVEGINEKLFF. The CDR3 region has the DNA TGCAGCGTTGAAGGGATTAATGAAAAACTGTTTTTT. V usage is TRBV29-1 and J usage is TRBJ1-4; no definite D call. Germline CDR1 SQVTM, CDR2 ANQGSEA. The CDR3 covers 12 residues. Trimming shortened V by 1 base and J by 4 bases, and 4 bases separated the two germline ends.